A selection of T cell receptor beta chains follows, all from one sample in a study of response to subunit inactivated influenza vaccine. MiXCR, run by TCRdb on the RT-PCR reads, gives a single entry per CDR3 protein. The sample yields 450,000 to 700,000 distinct CDR3 sequences, 13% to 15% seen once. This sample comprised PBMCs from blood, obtained 11 to 12 days after vaccination. These receptors came from a man aged 50 to 59 who received an inactivated influenza vaccine. Each CDR3 is given with its conserved first and last residue. A D gene is named only where the DNA matches it firmly. Clone size, where shown, is once, few, many, or a class for clones that have expanded.

cdr3_aa cdr3_nt j_call d_call clone_size v_call
CATSVGWEDQETQYF TGTGCCACCAGTGTCGGGTGGGAGGACCAAGAGACCCAGTACTTC TRBJ2-5 NA many TRBV24-1
CSARDRSGIYEQYF TGCAGTGCTAGAGACCGTAGCGGAATTTACGAGCAGTACTTC TRBJ2-7 NA NA TRBV20-1
CASSLAGRRETQYF TGTGCCAGCAGTTTAGCGGGCCGCCGGGAGACCCAGTACTTC TRBJ2-5 NA many TRBV12-3/TRBV12-4
CASSWGQGVYNEQFF TGCGCCAGCAGCTGGGGACAGGGGGTCTACAATGAGCAGTTCTTC TRBJ2-1 TRBD1 NA TRBV5-1
CASSLGGLGGYTF TGTGCCAGCAGTTTAGGGGGCTTAGGTGGCTACACCTTC TRBJ1-2 NA NA TRBV12-3/TRBV12-4
CATGQGGNSPLHF TGCGCCACTGGACAGGGAGGGAATTCACCCCTCCACTTT TRBJ1-6 TRBD1 NA TRBV4-3
CATSRGVGEKLFF TGTGCCACCAGCAGGGGGGTTGGTGAAAAACTGTTTTTT TRBJ1-4 NA NA TRBV15
CASSLADRDHFYNEQFF TGTGCCAGCAGTTTAGCGGACAGGGACCACTTCTACAATGAGCAGTTCTTC TRBJ2-1 TRBD1 few TRBV12-3/TRBV12-4
CSASGLVPLHEQYF TGCAGTGCTAGTGGACTAGTTCCACTCCACGAGCAGTACTTC TRBJ2-7 TRBD2 NA TRBV20-1
CASRRGTGISYEQYF TGTGCCAGCAGACGGGGGACAGGGATCTCCTACGAGCAGTACTTC TRBJ2-7 TRBD1 few TRBV6-2/TRBV6-3
CASSRYRDRSGANVLTF TGCGCCAGCAGCCGTTACAGGGATCGCTCTGGGGCCAACGTCCTGACTTTC TRBJ2-6 NA NA TRBV5-1
CASSPPTGKGPYEQYF TGTGCCAGCAGCCCACCGACAGGGAAGGGACCCTACGAGCAGTACTTC TRBJ2-7 TRBD1 NA TRBV7-2
CASSLFSGGRGRNNEQFF TGTGCCAGCAGTTTATTTTCGGGGGGGCGCGGACGGAACAATGAGCAGTTCTTC TRBJ2-1 TRBD2 few TRBV28
CASSVYTEAFF TGTGCCAGCAGCGTGTACACTGAAGCTTTCTTT TRBJ1-1 NA few TRBV12-3/TRBV12-4
CASSPTGGVRADTQYF TGTGCCAGCAGCCCTACTGGTGGGGTTCGGGCAGATACGCAGTATTTT TRBJ2-3 NA NA TRBV6-1
CASSQIQASGANVLTF TGCGCCAGCAGCCAGATACAGGCTTCTGGGGCCAACGTCCTGACTTTC TRBJ2-6 NA few TRBV4-3
CASSQDLGFTGVEETQYF TGCGCCAGCAGCCAAGATCTGGGGTTTACGGGAGTGGAGGAGACCCAGTACTTC TRBJ2-5 NA few TRBV4-3
CAWSVSWIYTF TGTGCCTGGAGTGTCAGTTGGATTTACACCTTC TRBJ1-2 NA NA TRBV30
CASSLAGGISPLHF TGTGCCAGCAGCTTGGCCGGGGGTATTTCACCCCTCCACTTT TRBJ1-6 NA NA TRBV5-6
CASSSRRGAPYNEQFF TGTGCCAGCAGTTCCCGGAGGGGGGCACCCTACAATGAGCAGTTCTTC TRBJ2-1 NA few TRBV28
CASSLTWFGPGANVLTF TGTGCCAGCAGTCTGACATGGTTCGGGCCTGGGGCCAACGTCCTGACTTTC TRBJ2-6 NA NA TRBV28
CASSYAGKTQYF TGTGCCAGCAGTTACGCGGGGAAGACCCAGTACTTC TRBJ2-5 NA few TRBV6-2/TRBV6-3
CASRNYRGPNSPLHF TGCGCCAGCAGAAATTACAGGGGACCTAATTCACCCCTCCACTTT TRBJ1-6 TRBD1 few TRBV5-1
CASSQGQGRGGYTF TGTGCCAGCAGCCAGGGACAGGGGCGCGGTGGCTACACCTTC TRBJ1-2 TRBD1 NA TRBV28
CASSVRQGATDTQYF TGTGCCAGCAGCGTGCGACAGGGCGCCACAGATACGCAGTATTTT TRBJ2-3 TRBD1 many TRBV9
CSASLASRNTGELFF TGCAGTGCTAGCCTGGCTAGCCGGAACACCGGGGAGCTGTTTTTT TRBJ2-2 NA many TRBV20-1
CASSKRTDYNSPLHF TGCGCCAGCAGCAAGAGGACAGACTACAATTCACCCCTCCACTTT TRBJ1-6 NA few TRBV5-1
CASSLNSGPWHQDTQYF TGTGCCAGCAGCTTAAACTCAGGGCCCTGGCACCAAGATACGCAGTATTTT TRBJ2-3 NA many TRBV11-2
CASSPIGQGATYEQYF TGTGCCAGCAGCCCTATTGGACAGGGGGCGACCTACGAGCAGTACTTC TRBJ2-7 TRBD1 few TRBV6-1
CSARDVTVINTEAFF TGCAGTGCTAGAGATGTCACAGTAATCAACACTGAAGCTTTCTTT TRBJ1-1 NA few TRBV20-1
CASSPGWDRDQPQHF TGTGCCAGCAGCCCCGGATGGGACAGGGATCAGCCCCAGCATTTT TRBJ1-5 TRBD1 many TRBV5-6
CAISEWGAANTGELFF TGTGCCATCAGTGAGTGGGGGGCCGCGAACACCGGGGAGCTGTTTTTT TRBJ2-2 NA NA TRBV10-3
CASSRRDRGYEQYF TGCGCCAGCAGCAGAAGGGACAGGGGCTACGAGCAGTACTTC TRBJ2-7 TRBD1 many TRBV4-1
CASSLVVGDLNIQYF TGTGCCAGCAGCTTAGTCGTCGGGGACTTAAACATTCAGTACTTC TRBJ2-4 NA NA TRBV7-8
CSASEFGGAQEEQFF TGCAGTGCTAGCGAATTCGGGGGGGCCCAGGAGGAGCAGTTCTTC TRBJ2-1 TRBD2 NA TRBV20-1
CATSDQGQGGYEQFF TGTGCCACCAGTGATCAGGGACAGGGTGGATATGAGCAGTTCTTC TRBJ2-1 TRBD1 NA TRBV24-1
CAIRGTVSEAFF TGTGCCATCAGAGGGACAGTATCTGAAGCTTTCTTT TRBJ1-1 TRBD1 few TRBV10-3
CASSDSGFWGGQPQHF TGTGCCAGCAGTGATTCGGGCTTCTGGGGGGGTCAGCCCCAGCATTTT TRBJ1-5 NA few TRBV28
CASSQGTRDYNEQFF TGCGCCAGCAGTCAGGGGACTAGGGATTACAATGAGCAGTTCTTC TRBJ2-1 TRBD2 few TRBV10-2
CASSSQTSGGYNEQFF TGTGCCAGCAGCTCCCAGACTAGCGGGGGATACAATGAGCAGTTCTTC TRBJ2-1 TRBD2 NA TRBV5-4
CASSQISGEGEQFF TGCGCCAGCAGCCAAATTTCAGGGGAAGGTGAGCAGTTCTTC TRBJ2-1 NA few TRBV4-1
CASSLRRDFNNSPLHF TGTGCCAGCAGCTTGCGTCGGGACTTCAATAATTCACCCCTCCACTTT TRBJ1-6 NA few TRBV5-4
CSAGAGSGEQYF TGCAGCGCTGGGGCAGGATCGGGCGAGCAGTACTTC TRBJ2-7 NA once TRBV29-1
CASSRGIYEQYF TGTGCCAGCAGTCGGGGGATCTACGAGCAGTACTTC TRBJ2-7 NA NA TRBV28
CSASFPQKPYEQYF TGCAGTGCTAGTTTTCCCCAGAAGCCCTACGAGCAGTACTTC TRBJ2-7 NA few TRBV20-1